Below, 5 T cell receptor beta chains from the same sample are listed, as sequenced in a study of prognosis after radiotherapy for stage I lung cancer. The genomic DNA TCR beta CDR3 region underwent two rounds of multiplex PCR. First-round PCR used primers specific to each TRBV and TRBJ gene. TCRdb recomputed calls from the multiplex PCR reads with MiXCR, one row per CDR3 protein. The sample comprises some 23,000 distinct CDR3 sequences, roughly 40% of which are singletons, and roughly a fifth rests with the top ten. The input for sequencing was PBMCs, taken before or after stereotactic body radiation therapy (not recorded which). These TCRs come from a donor over 45 with non-small cell lung cancer.

Turning to this clonotype: A far larger clone differs by one base, so this is likely a read error. The rearrangement links TRBV28 to TRBJ2-1; possible D gene TRBD2, 6 bases. TRBJ2-5 explains the end of the DNA better; the J call may be wrong. The CDR3 loop spans 13 amino acids. Germline loops: CDR1 MDHEN, CDR2 SYDVKM. The CDR3 sequence is CTSSPGGQETQYF. As DNA, the CDR3 is TGTACCAGCAGCCCCGGGGGACAAGAGACCCAGTACTTC.

This clonotype came up many times. The chain links TRBV24-1 to TRBJ2-2; D is uncertain. With 5 bases removed from V and 5 bases from J, the gap between germline ends came to 8 bases. CDR1 KGHDR and CDR2 SFDVKD come from the germline V gene. The CDR3 sequence is 13 residues long. This CDR3 is CATSVRRTGELFF. DNA of the CDR3: TGTGCCACCAGTGTCCGACGTACCGGGGAGCTGTTTTTT.

In regard to this clonotype: This clone may be a read error of a much larger clone one base away. The rearrangement joins TRBV14 to TRBJ2-7; 7 bases map to TRBD2. Germline CDR1 is SGHDN and CDR2 is FVKESK. The CDR3 covers 14 residues. V was pared by 4 bases and J by 0 bases, with 3 bases of the junction left unmatched. The CDR3 sequence: CASSRGGYSYEQYV. The CDR3 DNA reads as TGTGCCAGCAGCCGGGGAGGGTACTCCTACGAGCAGTACGTC.

This clonotype was picked up many times. The rearrangement joins TRBV24-1 to TRBJ2-5, with 8 bases identical to TRBD2. V trimming: 5 bases; J trimming: 0 bases; junction bases outside the gene matches: 10. This CDR3 contains 17 residues. The germline CDR1 and CDR2 sequences are KGHDR and SFDVKD. For the CDR3, the DNA is TGTGCCACCAGTGGCCCCACTAGCGGAGAGTACCAAGAGACCCAGTACTTC. This sequence encodes CATSGPTSGEYQETQYF.

Of note for this clonotype: This probably arose from a read error, given a far larger clone one base away. The chain links TRBV6-9 to TRBJ2-1; D is unclear. The CDR3 length is 13 residues. With 5 bases removed from V and 5 bases from J, the gap between germline ends came to 10 bases. Germline CDR1 MNHGY, CDR2 SVAAGI. CDR3 region: CASSPTNNNEQFF. CDR3 nucleotide sequence: TGTGCCAGCAGTCCTACGAATAACAATGAGCAGTTCTTC.